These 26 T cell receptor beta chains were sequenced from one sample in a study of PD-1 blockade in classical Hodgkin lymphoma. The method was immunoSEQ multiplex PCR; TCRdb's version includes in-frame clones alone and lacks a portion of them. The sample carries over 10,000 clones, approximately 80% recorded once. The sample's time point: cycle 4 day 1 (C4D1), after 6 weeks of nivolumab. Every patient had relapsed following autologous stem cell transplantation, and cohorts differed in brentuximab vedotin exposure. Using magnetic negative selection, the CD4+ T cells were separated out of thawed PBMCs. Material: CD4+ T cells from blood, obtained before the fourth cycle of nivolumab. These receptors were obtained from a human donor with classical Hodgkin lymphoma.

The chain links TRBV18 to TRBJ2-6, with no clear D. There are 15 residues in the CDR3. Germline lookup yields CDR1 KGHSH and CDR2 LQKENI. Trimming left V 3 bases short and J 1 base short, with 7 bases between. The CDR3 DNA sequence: TGTGCCAGCTCACCGTCCGGGTCTGGGGCCAACGTCCTGACTTTC. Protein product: CASSPSGSGANVLTF. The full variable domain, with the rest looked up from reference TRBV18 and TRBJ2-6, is NAGVMQNPRHLVRRRGQEARLRCSPMKGHSHVYWYRQLPEEGLKFMVYLQKENIIDESGMPKERFSAEFPKEGPSILRIQQVVRGDSAAYFCASSPSGSGANVLTFGAGSRLTVL.

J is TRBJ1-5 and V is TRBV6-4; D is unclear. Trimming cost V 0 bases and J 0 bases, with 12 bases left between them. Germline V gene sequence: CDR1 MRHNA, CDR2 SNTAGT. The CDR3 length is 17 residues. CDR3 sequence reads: CASSDSSQTYSNQPQHF. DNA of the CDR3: TGTGCCAGCAGTGACTCGAGTCAAACTTATAGCAATCAGCCCCAGCATTTT.

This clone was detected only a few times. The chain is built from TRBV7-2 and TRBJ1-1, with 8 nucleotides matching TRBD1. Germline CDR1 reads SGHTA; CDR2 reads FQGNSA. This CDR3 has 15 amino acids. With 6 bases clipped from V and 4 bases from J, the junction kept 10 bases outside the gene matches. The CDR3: CASSPWTGSSTEAFF. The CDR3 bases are TGTGCCAGCAGTCCCTGGACAGGGAGTTCCACTGAAGCTTTCTTT.

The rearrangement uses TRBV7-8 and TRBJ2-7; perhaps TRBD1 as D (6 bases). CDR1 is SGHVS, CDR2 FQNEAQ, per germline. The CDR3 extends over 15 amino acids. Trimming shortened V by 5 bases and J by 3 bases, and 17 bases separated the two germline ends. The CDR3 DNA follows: TGTGCCAGCAGCCGCACAGGGCTAAGAATCTACGAGCAGTACTTC. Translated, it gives CASSRTGLRIYEQYF.

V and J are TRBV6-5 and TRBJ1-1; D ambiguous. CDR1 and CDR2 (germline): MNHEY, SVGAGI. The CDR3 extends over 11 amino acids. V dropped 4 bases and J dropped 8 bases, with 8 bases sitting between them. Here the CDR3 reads CASSSLFEAFF. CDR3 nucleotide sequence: TGTGCCAGCAGTTCCCTCTTCGAAGCTTTCTTT.

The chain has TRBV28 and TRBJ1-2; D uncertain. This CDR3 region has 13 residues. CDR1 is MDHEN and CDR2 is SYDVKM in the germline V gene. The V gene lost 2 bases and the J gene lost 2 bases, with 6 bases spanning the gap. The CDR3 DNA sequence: TGTGCCAGCAGTTTAGTTGGGAACTATGGCTACACCTTC. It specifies CASSLVGNYGYTF.

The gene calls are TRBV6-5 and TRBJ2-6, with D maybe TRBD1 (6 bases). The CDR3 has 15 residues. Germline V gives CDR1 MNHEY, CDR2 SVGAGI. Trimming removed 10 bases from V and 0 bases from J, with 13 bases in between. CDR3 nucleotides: TGTGCCACCACAGGGAGAGGCTCTGGGGCCAACGTCCTGACTTTC. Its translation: CATTGRGSGANVLTF.

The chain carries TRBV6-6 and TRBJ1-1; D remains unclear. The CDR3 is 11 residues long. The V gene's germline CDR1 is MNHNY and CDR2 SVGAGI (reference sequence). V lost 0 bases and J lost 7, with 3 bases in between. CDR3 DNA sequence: TGTGCCAGCAGTTACTCCGTTGAAGCTTTCTTT. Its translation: CASSYSVEAFF.

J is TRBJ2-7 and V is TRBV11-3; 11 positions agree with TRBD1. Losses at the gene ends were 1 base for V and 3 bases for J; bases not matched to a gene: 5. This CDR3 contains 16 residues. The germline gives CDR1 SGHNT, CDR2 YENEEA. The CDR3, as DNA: TGTGCCAGCAGCTTAGTGGGGACAGGGGGAGGCTACGAGCAGTACTTC. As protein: CASSLVGTGGGYEQYF.

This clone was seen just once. The CDR3 DNA sequence: TGTGCCAGCAGCTTATACAGGGGCCCCTACGAGCAGTACTTC. This gives the protein CASSLYRGPYEQYF. The chain uses TRBV7-2 and TRBJ2-7; 7 nucleotides line up with TRBD1. Germline V gives CDR1 SGHTA, CDR2 FQGNSA. The CDR3 spans 14 residues. V shed 2 bases, J shed 2 bases, and the junction held 3 bases outside the gene matches.

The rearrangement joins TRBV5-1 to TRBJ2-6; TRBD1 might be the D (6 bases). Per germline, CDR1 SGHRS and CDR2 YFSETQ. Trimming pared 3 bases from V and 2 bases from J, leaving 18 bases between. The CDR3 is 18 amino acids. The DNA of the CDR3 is TGCGCCAGCAGCTCCAGATCCGGGACACTTACTGGGGCCAACGTCCTGACTTTC. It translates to CASSSRSGTLTGANVLTF.

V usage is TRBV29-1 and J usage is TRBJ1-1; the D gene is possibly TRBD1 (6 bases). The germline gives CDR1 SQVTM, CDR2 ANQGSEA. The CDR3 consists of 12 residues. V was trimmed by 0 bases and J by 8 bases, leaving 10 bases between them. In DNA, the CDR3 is TGCAGCGTTGAAGAAGACAGGAGAGAAGCTTTCTTT. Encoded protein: CSVEEDRREAFF.

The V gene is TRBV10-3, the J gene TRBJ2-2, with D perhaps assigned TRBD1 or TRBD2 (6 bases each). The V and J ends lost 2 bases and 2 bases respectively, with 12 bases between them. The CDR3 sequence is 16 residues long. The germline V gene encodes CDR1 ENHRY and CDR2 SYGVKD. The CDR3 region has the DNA TGTGCCATCAGTGAGGGGAGGACAGAAAACACCGGGGAGCTGTTTTTT. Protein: CAISEGRTENTGELFF.

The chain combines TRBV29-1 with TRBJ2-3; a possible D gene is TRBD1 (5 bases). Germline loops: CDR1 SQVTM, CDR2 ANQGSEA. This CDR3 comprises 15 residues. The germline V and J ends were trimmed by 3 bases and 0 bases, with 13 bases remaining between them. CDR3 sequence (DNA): TGCAGCGTTGACCGGACAAAATCTAGCACAGATACGCAGTATTTT. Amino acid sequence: CSVDRTKSSTDTQYF.

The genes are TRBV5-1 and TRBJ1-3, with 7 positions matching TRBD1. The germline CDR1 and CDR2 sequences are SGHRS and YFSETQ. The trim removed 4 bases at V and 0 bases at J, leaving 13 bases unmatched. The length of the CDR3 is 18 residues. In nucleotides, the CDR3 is TGCGCCAGCAGCCGAAACCCGGGACAGATCCGCTCTGGAAACACCATATATTTT. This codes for CASSRNPGQIRSGNTIYF.

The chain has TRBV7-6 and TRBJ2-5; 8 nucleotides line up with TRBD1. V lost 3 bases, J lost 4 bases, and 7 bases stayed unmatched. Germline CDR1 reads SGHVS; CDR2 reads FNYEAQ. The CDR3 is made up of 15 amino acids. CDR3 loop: CASSFSTGGPETQYF. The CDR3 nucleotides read TGTGCCAGCAGCTTTTCAACAGGGGGGCCAGAGACCCAGTACTTC. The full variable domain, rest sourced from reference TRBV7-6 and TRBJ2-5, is GAGVSQSPRYKVTKRGQDVALRCDPISGHVSLYWYRQALGQGPEFLTYFNYEAQQDKSGLPNDRFSAERPEGSISTLTIQRTEQRDSAMYRCASSFSTGGPETQYFGPGTRLLVL.

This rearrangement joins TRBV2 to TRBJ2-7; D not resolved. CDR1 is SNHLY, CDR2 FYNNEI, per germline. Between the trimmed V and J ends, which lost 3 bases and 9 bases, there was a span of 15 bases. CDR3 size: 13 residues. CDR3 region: CASSEELPFGQYF. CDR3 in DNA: TGTGCCAGCAGTGAGGAGCTCCCTTTTGGGCAGTACTTC.

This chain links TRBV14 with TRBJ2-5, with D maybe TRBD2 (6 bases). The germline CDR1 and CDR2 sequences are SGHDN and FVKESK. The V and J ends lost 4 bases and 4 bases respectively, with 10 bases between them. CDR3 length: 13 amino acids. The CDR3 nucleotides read TGTGCCAGCAGCCTTTTGGGGGGAGAGACCCAGTACTTC. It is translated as CASSLLGGETQYF. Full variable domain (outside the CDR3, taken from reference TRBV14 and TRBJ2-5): EAGVTQFPSHSVIEKGQTVTLRCDPISGHDNLYWYRRVMGKEIKFLLHFVKESKQDESGMPNNRFLAERTGGTYSTLKVQPAELEDSGVYFCASSLLGGETQYFGPGTRLLVL.

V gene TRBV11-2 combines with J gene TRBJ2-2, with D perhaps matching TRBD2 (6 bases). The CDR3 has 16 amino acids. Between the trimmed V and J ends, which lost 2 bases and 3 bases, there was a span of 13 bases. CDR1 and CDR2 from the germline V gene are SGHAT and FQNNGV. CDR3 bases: TGTGCCAGCAGCTTAATAGGAGGGATCGACACCGGGGAGCTGTTTTTT. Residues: CASSLIGGIDTGELFF.

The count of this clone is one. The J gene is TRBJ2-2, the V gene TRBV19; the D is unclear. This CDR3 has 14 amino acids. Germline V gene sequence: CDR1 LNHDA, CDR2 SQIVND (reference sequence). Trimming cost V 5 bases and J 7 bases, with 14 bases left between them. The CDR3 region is CASSSTHRGGELFF. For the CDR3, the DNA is TGTGCCAGTAGTTCGACTCATAGAGGCGGGGAGCTGTTTTTT.

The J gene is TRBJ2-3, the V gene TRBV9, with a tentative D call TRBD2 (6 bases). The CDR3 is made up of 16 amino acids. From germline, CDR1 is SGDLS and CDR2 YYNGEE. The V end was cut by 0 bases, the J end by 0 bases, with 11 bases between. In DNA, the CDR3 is TGTGCCAGCAGCGTAGGGCTAGCGCACAGCACAGATACGCAGTATTTT. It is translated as CASSVGLAHSTDTQYF.

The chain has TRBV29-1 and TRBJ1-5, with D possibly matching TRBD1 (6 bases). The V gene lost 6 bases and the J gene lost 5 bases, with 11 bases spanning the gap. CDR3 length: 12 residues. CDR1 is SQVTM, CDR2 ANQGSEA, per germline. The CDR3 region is CSVRDTHQPQHF. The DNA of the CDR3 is TGCAGCGTGCGGGACACCCATCAGCCCCAGCATTTT.

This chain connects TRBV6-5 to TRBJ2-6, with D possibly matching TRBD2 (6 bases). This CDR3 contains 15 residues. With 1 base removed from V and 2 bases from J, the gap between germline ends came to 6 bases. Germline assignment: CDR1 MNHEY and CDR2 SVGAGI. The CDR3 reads CASSYWEAGANVLTF. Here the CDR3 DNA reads TGTGCCAGCAGTTACTGGGAGGCTGGGGCCAACGTCCTGACTTTC.

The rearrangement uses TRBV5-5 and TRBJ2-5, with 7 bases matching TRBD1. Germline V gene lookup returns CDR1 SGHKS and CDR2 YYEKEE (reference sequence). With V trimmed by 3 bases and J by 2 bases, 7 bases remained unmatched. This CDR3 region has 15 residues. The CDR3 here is CASSWGTAPQETQYF. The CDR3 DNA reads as TGTGCCAGCAGCTGGGGGACAGCTCCGCAAGAGACCCAGTACTTC. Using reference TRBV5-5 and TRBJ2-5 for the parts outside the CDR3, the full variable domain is DAGVTQSPTHLIKTRGQQVTLRCSPISGHKSVSWYQQVLGQGPQFIFQYYEKEERGRGNFPDRFSARQFPNYSSELNVNALLLGDSALYLCASSWGTAPQETQYFGPGTRLLVL.

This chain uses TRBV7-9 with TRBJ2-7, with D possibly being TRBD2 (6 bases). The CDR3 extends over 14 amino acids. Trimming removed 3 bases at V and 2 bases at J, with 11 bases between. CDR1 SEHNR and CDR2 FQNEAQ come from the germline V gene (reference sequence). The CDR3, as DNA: TGTGCCAGCAGCTTGGCGGGATCCCCCTACGAGCAGTACTTC. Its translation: CASSLAGSPYEQYF.

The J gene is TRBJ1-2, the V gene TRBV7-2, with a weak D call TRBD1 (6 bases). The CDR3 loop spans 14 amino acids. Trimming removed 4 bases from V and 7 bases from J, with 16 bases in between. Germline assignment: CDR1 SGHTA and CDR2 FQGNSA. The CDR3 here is CASSWRPGEGGYTF. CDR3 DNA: TGTGCCAGCAGCTGGAGGCCAGGGGAAGGTGGCTACACCTTC.